Shown below are 32 T cell receptor beta chains from a single sample sequenced in a study of blood T cell repertoires in COVID-19. Clones were sequenced by immunoSEQ multiplex PCR, and TCRdb holds only the in-frame ones, with some missing. Of 200,000 or so clones in the sample, approximately 90% were seen once. Sequencing used peripheral blood. These receptors originate from a man aged 55 to 69 with COVID-19, enrolled during active disease.

The chain joins TRBV6-2 or TRBV6-3 to TRBJ2-1, with D unclear. The germline V gene has CDR1 MNHEY and CDR2 SVGEGT. The CDR3 spans 12 residues. V lost 4 bases and J lost 3, with 4 bases in between. The CDR3 DNA reads TGTGCCAGCAGTTTAATCTACAATGAGCAGTTCTTC. Protein sequence: CASSLIYNEQFF.

For the CDR3, the DNA is TGTGCCAGCAGCCCGGAGTCAGGGGGCTCGAACTCCATATATTTT. Translating gives CASSPESGGSNSIYF. The V gene is TRBV7-2, the J gene TRBJ1-3; 8 nucleotides agree with TRBD1. V dropped 5 bases and J dropped 11; count of bases not matched to a gene: 14. CDR1 and CDR2 from the germline V gene are SGHTA and FQGNSA. The CDR3 covers 15 residues.

This clone has a single count. The chain has TRBV29-1 and TRBJ2-5; a weak D match, TRBD2 (6 bases). CDR1 SQVTM and CDR2 ANQGSEA come from the germline V gene. This CDR3 spans 16 amino acids. Trimming took 3 bases from V and 3 from J, leaving 20 bases between them. CDR3 amino acids: CSVDSVRAGVKETQYF. The CDR3, as DNA: TGCAGCGTTGACTCGGTCAGAGCGGGCGTGAAAGAGACCCAGTACTTC.

The chain uses TRBV7-2 and TRBJ1-1, with TRBD1 as a possible D gene (6 bases). Germline lookup yields CDR1 SGHTA and CDR2 FQGNSA. The CDR3 is made up of 15 amino acids. Trimming shortened V by 1 base and J by 0 bases, and 9 bases separated the two germline ends. The CDR3 sequence is CASSLEGQMNTEAFF. CDR3 DNA sequence: TGTGCCAGCAGCTTAGAAGGACAGATGAACACTGAAGCTTTCTTT.

A word on this clone: One junction end does not reproduce the germline sequence, and a read error may be involved. The chain links TRBV25-1 to TRBJ2-2; 10 bases line up with TRBD2. This CDR3 contains 15 residues. Germline V gene lookup returns CDR1 MGHDK and CDR2 SYGVNS. CDR3 in DNA: TGTTCCAGGGGGCGACTAGCGGGGAACACCGGGGAGCTGTTTTTT. Protein product: CSRGRLAGNTGELFF.

CDR3 protein: CSARSGGRQYF. The CDR3 DNA sequence: TGCAGTGCTAGGTCGGGGGGCAGGCAGTATTTT. The chain carries TRBV20-1 and TRBJ2-3; D possibly corresponds to TRBD2 (7 bases). Germline V gene sequence: CDR1 DFQATT, CDR2 SNEGSKA (reference sequence). V lost 3 bases and J 11 bases, leaving 12 bases between the germline ends. CDR3 length equals 11 residues.

V gene TRBV7-8 combines with J gene TRBJ2-3; 14 bases agree with TRBD2. This CDR3 is built from 20 residues. Trimming took 5 bases from V and 0 from J; bases not matched to a gene: 13. From germline, CDR1 is SGHVS and CDR2 FQNEAQ. The CDR3 bases are TGTGCCAGCAGCCCTTTCCGACTAGCGGGGGGGACCAGGAGCACAGATACGCAGTATTTT. Translated, it gives CASSPFRLAGGTRSTDTQYF. The whole variable domain, filled in from reference TRBV7-8 and TRBJ2-3, reads GAGVSQSPRYKVAKRGQDVALRCDPISGHVSLFWYQQALGQGPEFLTYFQNEAQLDKSGLPSDRFFAERPEGSVSTLKIQRTQQEDSAVYLCASSPFRLAGGTRSTDTQYFGPGTRLTVL.

The CDR3 reads CAIRESGASNQPQHF. The CDR3, as DNA: TGTGCCATCAGGGAATCAGGGGCCTCCAATCAGCCCCAGCATTTT. V and J are TRBV10-3 and TRBJ1-5, with D possibly matching TRBD1 (6 bases). Deletions cut 6 bases from V and 3 bases from J, with 15 bases between. The germline V gene has CDR1 ENHRY and CDR2 SYGVKD. The CDR3 length is 15 residues.

The chain uses TRBV7-8 and TRBJ2-5; 10 bases are shared with TRBD2. The CDR3 contains 17 residues. Trimming took 3 bases from V and 3 from J; bases not matched to a gene: 10. Germline V gene data show CDR1 as SGHVS and CDR2 as FQNEAQ. This chain's CDR3 is CASSFSTSGTPKETQYF. The CDR3 DNA follows: TGTGCCAGCAGCTTCTCAACTAGCGGGACTCCGAAAGAGACCCAGTACTTC.

The rearrangement joins TRBV30 to TRBJ1-5, with a possible D match to TRBD1 (5 bases). Trimming cost V 2 bases and J 3 bases, with 8 bases left between them. Germline CDR1 and CDR2: GTSNPN and SVGIG (reference sequence). This CDR3 comprises 13 residues. DNA for the CDR3: TGTGCCTGGAGTCTGGGGCTCAATCAGCCCCAGCATTTT. This codes for CAWSLGLNQPQHF.

This chain uses TRBV2 with TRBJ2-2; a possible D gene is TRBD2 (6 bases). The CDR3 contains 16 residues. The germline V gene encodes CDR1 SNHLY and CDR2 FYNNEI. V was trimmed by 5 bases and J by 6 bases, leaving 19 bases between them. CDR3 DNA: TGTGCCAGCAGTCCCAAGGGGTGGTCGGGGGCCGGGGAGCTGTTTTTT. Translating it yields CASSPKGWSGAGELFF.

This sequence joins TRBV4-2 and TRBJ2-7; 7 nucleotides line up with TRBD2. The V gene end was trimmed by 0 bases and the J gene end by 6 bases; junction bases not matched to a gene: 11. CDR3 size: 16 residues. CDR1 and CDR2 from the germline V gene are LGHNA and YNFKEQ. CDR3 loop: CASSQEGEGYYFEQYF. The CDR3 DNA reads TGTGCCAGCAGCCAAGAAGGGGAGGGGTACTATTTCGAGCAGTACTTC.

Worth noting for this clone: This CDR3 is also generated by other DNA sequences in the sample. V and J are TRBV18 and TRBJ2-1, with 8 bases aligning to TRBD2. This CDR3 region has 15 residues. V gave up 2 bases and J gave up 2 bases; unmatched junction bases: 2. CDR1 KGHSH and CDR2 LQKENI come from the germline V gene. Written as DNA, the CDR3 is TGTGCCAGCTCACCAGCGGGGGGCACCTACAATGAGCAGTTCTTC. It yields the protein CASSPAGGTYNEQFF.

The chain is built from TRBV4-2 and TRBJ2-7; a possible D gene is TRBD2 (5 bases). V was cut by 0 bases and J by 9 bases, with 15 bases left in between. This CDR3 is built from 14 residues. Germline CDR1 LGHNA, CDR2 YNFKEQ. Here the CDR3 DNA reads TGTGCCAGCAGCCAAGACCTTAGGCGCGAGGGGCAGTACTTC. Its translation: CASSQDLRREGQYF.

This sequence joins TRBV6-2 or TRBV6-3 and TRBJ1-6; 9 nucleotides align to TRBD1. V gave up 4 bases and J gave up 14 bases; unmatched junction bases: 12. The germline gives CDR1 MNHEY, CDR2 SVGEGT. CDR3 size: 15 residues. Here the CDR3 DNA reads TGTGCCAGCAGTTCCGACAGGGGGTTCTTAGGAGCCCTCCACTTT. Encoded protein: CASSSDRGFLGALHF.

This chain joins TRBV19 and TRBJ2-7; 7 bases are shared with TRBD2. The CDR3 contains 13 residues. With V trimmed by 3 bases and J by 7 bases, 6 bases remained unmatched. The germline CDR1 and CDR2 sequences are LNHDA and SQIVND (reference sequence). CDR3: CASSMRAGLEQYF. The CDR3 coding sequence is TGTGCCAGTAGTATGCGAGCGGGACTAGAGCAGTACTTC.

In nucleotides, the CDR3 is TGTGCCAGCTTCCCTCTCCCACCCCTCCACTTT. Translating it yields CASFPLPPLHF. The V gene is TRBV6-9, the J gene TRBJ1-6; no reliable D call. CDR3 length: 11 amino acids. Germline loops: CDR1 MNHGY, CDR2 SVAAGI. Trimming shortened V by 8 bases and J by 11 bases, and 10 bases separated the two germline ends.

The genes are TRBV24-1 and TRBJ1-2; D is unclear. Trimming shortened V by 4 bases and J by 0 bases, and 5 bases separated the two germline ends. The CDR3 is 13 amino acids. The germline V gene has CDR1 KGHDR and CDR2 SFDVKD. Here the CDR3 reads CATSEVANYGYTF. Written as DNA, the CDR3 is TGTGCCACCAGTGAAGTAGCTAACTATGGCTACACCTTC.

This clone was detected once. The gene calls are TRBV4-1 and TRBJ1-2; TRBD1 matches 7 bases. This CDR3 region has 13 residues. The V gene end was trimmed by 4 bases and the J gene end by 4 bases; junction bases not matched to a gene: 3. The germline V gene has CDR1 MGHRA and CDR2 YSYEKL. CDR3 region: CASSLGQRYGYTF. CDR3 DNA sequence: TGCGCCAGCAGCCTGGGACAGCGCTATGGCTACACCTTC.

This chain joins TRBV27 and TRBJ1-2; a possible D gene is TRBD1 (5 bases). The CDR3 is 15 residues long. Germline CDR1 is MNHEY and CDR2 is SMNVEV (reference sequence). Trimming shortened V by 5 bases and J by 5 bases, and 18 bases separated the two germline ends. The CDR3 sequence: CASSPDPNRRYGYTF. For the CDR3, the DNA is TGTGCCAGCAGTCCTGACCCAAACAGGCGTTATGGCTACACCTTC.

The rearrangement links TRBV6-1 to TRBJ2-7; TRBD2 agrees at 10 bases. The CDR3 has 15 amino acids. Germline trimming cut 3 bases from V and 2 bases from J; bases unmatched to any gene: 4. Per the germline V gene, CDR1 is MNHNS and CDR2 is SASEGT. CDR3 sequence reads: CASSDLAGVAYEQYF. For the CDR3, the DNA is TGTGCCAGCAGTGACCTAGCGGGGGTTGCCTACGAGCAGTACTTC.

The rearrangement links TRBV18 to TRBJ2-3; 11 nucleotides align to TRBD2. Trimming removed 6 bases from V and 1 base from J; junction bases left unmatched: 3. CDR3 length: 15 amino acids. Germline CDR1 and CDR2: KGHSH and LQKENI. CDR3: CASSLGLAGTDTQYF. The CDR3 DNA reads as TGTGCCAGCTCCCTGGGACTAGCGGGCACAGATACGCAGTATTTT.

In its sample, this clone was seen once. This sequence joins TRBV6-7 and TRBJ1-5; 9 bases fit TRBD1. TRBV6-7 is noted as an ORF with a role that remains uncertain. CDR3 length: 16 residues. Losses at the gene ends were 5 bases for V and 5 bases for J; bases not matched to a gene: 10. Here the CDR3 reads CASSRRDREGHQPQHF. CDR3 sequence (DNA): TGTGCCAGCAGTCGCAGGGACAGGGAGGGTCATCAGCCCCAGCATTTT.

J is TRBJ2-5 and V is TRBV6-6; 10 nucleotides align to TRBD1. Germline values: CDR1 MNHNY, CDR2 SVGAGI (reference sequence). This CDR3 comprises 15 residues. V gave up 2 bases and J gave up 4 bases; unmatched junction bases: 4. The CDR3 protein is CASSYADRGAETQYF. The CDR3 nucleotides read TGTGCCAGCAGTTACGCGGACAGGGGGGCAGAGACCCAGTACTTC.

V is TRBV7-9 and J is TRBJ1-2, with D uncertain. CDR1 SEHNR and CDR2 FQNEAQ come from the germline V gene (reference sequence). This CDR3 region has 14 residues. Trimming left V 5 bases short and J 4 bases short, with 14 bases between. Written as DNA, the CDR3 is TGTGCCAGCAGCCCTAGCTCCCAATCCTATGGCTACACCTTC. Residues: CASSPSSQSYGYTF.

The chain has TRBV6-1 and TRBJ1-3; TRBD1 matches 9 bases. The CDR3 totals 15 residues. Germline CDR1 and CDR2: MNHNS and SASEGT. The V and J ends lost 3 bases and 6 bases, in that order; junction bases with no gene match: 6. CDR3 protein: CASSDPGQGKNTIYF. Here the CDR3 DNA reads TGTGCCAGCAGTGACCCCGGACAGGGGAAAAACACCATATATTTT.

This chain uses TRBV19 with TRBJ1-6; TRBD1 matches at 10 bases. With 3 bases clipped from V and 7 bases from J, the junction kept 0 bases outside the gene matches. This CDR3 is 14 amino acids long. Per the germline V gene, CDR1 is LNHDA and CDR2 is SQIVND (reference sequence). The CDR3 DNA reads TGTGCCAGTAGTATGGGACAGGGGAATTCACCCCTCCACTTT. Translation: CASSMGQGNSPLHF.

The chain links TRBV11-2 to TRBJ2-1; the D gene is possibly TRBD2 (6 bases). Looked up from germline, CDR1 is SGHAT and CDR2 is FQNNGV. V lost 3 bases and J lost 4, with 13 bases in between. There are 15 residues in the CDR3. The CDR3 sequence: CASSFFGGVYNEQFF. DNA of the CDR3: TGTGCCAGCAGCTTTTTCGGGGGTGTGTACAATGAGCAGTTCTTC.

In its sample, this clone was seen once. The rearrangement links TRBV5-5 to TRBJ2-1; 15 bases match TRBD2. The junction had 3 bases not matched to a gene; V was cut back by 4 bases and J by 4 bases. The CDR3 loop spans 16 amino acids. Germline CDR1 SGHKS, CDR2 YYEKEE (reference sequence). The CDR3 DNA follows: TGTGCCAGCAGCCGGGGACTAGCGGGGGGATACAATGAGCAGTTCTTC. This translates into CASSRGLAGGYNEQFF.

The chain recombines TRBV2 with TRBJ2-5, with TRBD1 matching over 8 bases. Germline V gene data show CDR1 as SNHLY and CDR2 as FYNNEI. This CDR3 is built from 13 residues. J was trimmed by 5 bases and V by 5 bases; bases with no gene match: 4. This CDR3 is CASSFTGGETQYF. The CDR3 region has the DNA TGTGCCAGCAGTTTTACAGGGGGGGAGACCCAGTACTTC. The whole variable domain, filled in from reference TRBV2 and TRBJ2-5, reads EPEVTQTPSHQVTQMGQEVILRCVPISNHLYFYWYRQILGQKVEFLVSFYNNEISEKSEIFDDQFSVERPDGSNFTLKIRSTKLEDSAMYFCASSFTGGETQYFGPGTRLLVL.

Concerning this clone itself: Other DNA sequences within the sample encode an identical CDR3. V usage is TRBV28 and J usage is TRBJ1-1, with unresolved D. Per the germline V gene, CDR1 is MDHEN and CDR2 is SYDVKM. This CDR3 region has 12 residues. Trimming removed 1 base at V and 4 bases at J, with 4 bases between. The CDR3 reads CASSLLSTEAFF. The CDR3, as DNA: TGTGCCAGCAGTTTATTGAGCACTGAAGCTTTCTTT.

The CDR3 sequence is CAWETGSGYTF. The DNA of the CDR3 is TGTGCCTGGGAGACAGGATCTGGCTACACCTTC. The chain has TRBV30 and TRBJ1-2; D might be TRBD1 (6 bases). Germline loops: CDR1 GTSNPN, CDR2 SVGIG (reference sequence). The CDR3 extends over 11 amino acids. Trimming took off 5 bases at V and 7 bases at J, with 11 bases between the two ends.